This T cell receptor (beta chain) stems from a study of T cell responses to AZD1222 COVID-19 vaccine. Whole-study findings and limits: Regions 160-218 and 743-854 held dominance among vaccine-associated CD4 TCRs, which spanned spike. Clonal diversity may have been underestimated in mostly white British donors. Targets within unmutated variant regions were reportedly found for nearly half of spike-specific TCRs. Recipients of AZD1222 seropositive at baseline numbered only 5 or 6.

From germline, CDR1 is MNHEY and CDR2 SVGAGI. Trimming stripped 6 bases from V and 10 bases from J, with 10 bases between. The CDR3 is 11 residues long. Comments on this clone: The antigen is undetermined.

The protocol was immunoSEQ multiplex PCR, while the TCRdb copy is restricted to in-frame clones and leaves out a portion. The repertoire holds 60,000 to 90,000 clones, with roughly 80% as singletons. The V gene is TRBV6-5, the J gene TRBJ2-1; D is unclear. This sample comprised peripheral blood, obtained 28 days after the second dose of the MenACWY control vaccine. This TCR came from an adult who received the MenACWY meningococcal vaccine as a control. The CDR3 DNA is TGTGCCAGCAGGTACGATGACGAGCAGTTCTTC. Its protein product is CASRYDDEQFF.